The 9 T cell receptor beta chains below come from one sample, sequenced in a study of OX40 agonist ivuxolimab in advanced cancers. Generated by immunoSEQ multiplex PCR, the TCRdb table keeps only in-frame clones and is missing some. The sample includes tens of thousands of clones, roughly 80% of them seen just once. The material was CD4+ or CD8+ T cells sorted from blood, obtained in a trial of the OX40 agonist ivuxolimab. The receptors stem from an adult with an advanced solid tumor such as melanoma, head and neck, liver or kidney cancer.

The chain joins TRBV7-6 to TRBJ1-2; the match to TRBD1 covers 7 bases. The CDR3 covers 14 residues. Germline lookup yields CDR1 SGHVS and CDR2 FNYEAQ. V was pared by 4 bases and J by 4 bases, with 6 bases of the junction left unmatched. The CDR3 region is CASSSPGQSYGYTF. For the CDR3, the DNA is TGTGCCAGCAGCTCCCCGGGACAGAGCTATGGCTACACCTTC. The variable domain in full, with the rest retrieved from reference TRBV7-6 and TRBJ1-2, is GAGVSQSPRYKVTKRGQDVALRCDPISGHVSLYWYRQALGQGPEFLTYFNYEAQQDKSGLPNDRFSAERPEGSISTLTIQRTEQRDSAMYRCASSSPGQSYGYTFGSGTRLTVV.

The rearrangement uses TRBV10-3 and TRBJ2-7; no reliable D call. V was clipped by 0 bases and J by 6 bases, with 12 bases between them. The CDR3 is 14 amino acids. CDR1 is ENHRY, CDR2 SYGVKD, per germline. CDR3 coding DNA: TGTGCCATCAGTGAGTCAGGGCCGACGGGCGAGCAGTACTTC. Protein product: CAISESGPTGEQYF.

This clone was recorded only once. The V gene is TRBV27, the J gene TRBJ2-5; either TRBD1 or TRBD2 may supply D (7 bases each). CDR1 is MNHEY and CDR2 is SMNVEV in the germline V gene (reference sequence). The CDR3 covers 15 residues. The germline V and J ends were trimmed by 4 bases and 5 bases, with 17 bases remaining between them. The CDR3 region has the DNA TGTGCCAGCAGTTCAGCAGGGGGGGAGGACGAGACCCAGTACTTC. This sequence encodes CASSSAGGEDETQYF.

This clone was seen a few times. J is TRBJ2-7 and V is TRBV2; the match to TRBD1 covers 9 bases. Germline CDR1 reads SNHLY; CDR2 reads FYNNEI. The ends lost 5 bases at V and 0 bases at J; junction bases unmatched: 5. CDR3 length equals 15 residues. CDR3 region: CASSIYRGPSYEQYF. CDR3 DNA sequence: TGTGCCAGCAGTATTTACAGGGGGCCCTCCTACGAGCAGTACTTC.

The V gene is TRBV2, the J gene TRBJ1-4; TRBD1 matches 8 bases. The germline V gene encodes CDR1 SNHLY and CDR2 FYNNEI. V was clipped by 2 bases and J by 8 bases; unmatched bases: 10. This CDR3 contains 16 residues. The CDR3 DNA reads TGTGCCAGCAGTGAAAATCTGGCAGGGGGCGGCGAAAAACTGTTTTTT. This sequence encodes CASSENLAGGGEKLFF.

Concerning this clone: Other DNA sequences of this sample code for an identical CDR3. J is TRBJ1-5 and V is TRBV5-1; 9 bases fit TRBD1. The germline gives CDR1 SGHRS, CDR2 YFSETQ. This CDR3 is 15 amino acids long. The V segment lost 0 bases and the J segment 6 bases; nucleotides outside the gene matches: 4. The CDR3 region has the DNA TGCGCCAGCAGCTTGGATACAGGGGGCAGTCAGCCCCAGCATTTT. Encoded protein: CASSLDTGGSQPQHF.

This chain uses TRBV4-2 with TRBJ2-3; D possibly corresponds to TRBD1 (6 bases). In germline, CDR1 is LGHNA, CDR2 YNFKEQ. This CDR3 is built from 13 residues. V gave up 7 bases and J gave up 3 bases, with 11 bases separating them. This chain's CDR3 is CASKGVGTDTQYF. The CDR3 bases are TGTGCCAGCAAGGGGGTCGGGACAGATACGCAGTATTTT.

The chain uses TRBV6-1 and TRBJ1-5; D unclear. Trimming removed 6 bases at V and 11 bases at J, with 14 bases between. Germline loops: CDR1 MNHNS, CDR2 SASEGT. The CDR3 length is 12 residues. The CDR3 spells CASSQARSAQHF. CDR3 sequence (DNA): TGTGCCAGCAGCCAAGCCCGGTCAGCCCAGCATTTT.

V is TRBV11-3 and J is TRBJ2-5, with TRBD1 matching 9 bases. The CDR3 loop spans 16 amino acids. Trimming removed 5 bases from V and 4 bases from J; junction bases left unmatched: 11. In germline, CDR1 is SGHNT, CDR2 YENEEA. CDR3: CASSEQPGQGLETQYF. Written as DNA, the CDR3 is TGTGCCAGCAGCGAGCAACCGGGACAGGGTTTAGAGACCCAGTACTTC.